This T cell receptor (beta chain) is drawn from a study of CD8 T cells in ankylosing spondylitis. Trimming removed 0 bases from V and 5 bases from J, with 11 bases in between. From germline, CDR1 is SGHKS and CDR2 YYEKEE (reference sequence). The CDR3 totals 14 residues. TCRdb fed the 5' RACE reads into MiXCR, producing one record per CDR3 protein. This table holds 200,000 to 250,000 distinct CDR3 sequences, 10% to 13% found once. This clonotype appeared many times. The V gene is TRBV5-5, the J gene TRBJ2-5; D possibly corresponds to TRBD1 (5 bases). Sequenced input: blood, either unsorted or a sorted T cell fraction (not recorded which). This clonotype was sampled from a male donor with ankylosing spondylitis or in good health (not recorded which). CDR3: CASSLEGSLETQYF. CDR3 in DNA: TGTGCCAGCAGCTTGGAGGGGTCCTTGGAGACCCAGTACTTC.